This T cell receptor beta chain was found in a study of blood T cell repertoires in COVID-19. About the study: There were acute and convalescent COVID-19 samples, and they came from the United States, Italy and Spain.

V gave up 1 base and J gave up 8 bases, with 14 bases separating them. CDR1 and CDR2 (germline): LGHNA, YNFKEQ. The CDR3 is 14 amino acids. This clone was counted between two and nine times. This study enrolled people aged about 18 to 90 from approximately 25 US geographic areas. For recovered donors of Cohort 3, there were two negative PCRs, clearance, or symptom resolution. The repertoire was sequenced with immunoSEQ multiplex PCR; TCRdb's copy has only in-frame clones and lacks some. This sample has more than 350,000 clones, with around nine tenths found just once. The chain links TRBV4-2 to TRBJ1-2; a possible D gene is TRBD1 (6 bases). Sequencing was performed on PBMCs or T cells enriched from blood (not recorded which). The receptor was isolated from a woman aged 50 to 60 who had recovered from COVID-19. The CDR3 here is CASSQANRVDGYTF. The DNA of the CDR3 is TGTGCCAGCAGCCAAGCCAACAGGGTGGACGGCTACACCTTC.